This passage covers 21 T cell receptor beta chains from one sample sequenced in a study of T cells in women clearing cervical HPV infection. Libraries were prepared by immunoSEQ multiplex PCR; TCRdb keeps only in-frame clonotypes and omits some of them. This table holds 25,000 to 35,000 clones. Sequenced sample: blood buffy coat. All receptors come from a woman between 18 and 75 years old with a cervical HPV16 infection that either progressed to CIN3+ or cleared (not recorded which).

CDR3 sequence: CASSPMWGRGLETQYF. CDR3 bases read: TGTGCCAGTAGCCCAATGTGGGGCAGGGGGCTCGAGACC. The chain recombines TRBV19 with TRBJ2-5, with 8 bases fitting TRBD1. The read ends 3 residues shy of where the CDR3 ends; the end is completed using the germline J gene. V lost 6 bases, J lost 5 bases, and 14 bases stayed unmatched. Germline CDR1 is LNHDA and CDR2 is SQIVND (reference sequence). The CDR3 covers 16 residues.

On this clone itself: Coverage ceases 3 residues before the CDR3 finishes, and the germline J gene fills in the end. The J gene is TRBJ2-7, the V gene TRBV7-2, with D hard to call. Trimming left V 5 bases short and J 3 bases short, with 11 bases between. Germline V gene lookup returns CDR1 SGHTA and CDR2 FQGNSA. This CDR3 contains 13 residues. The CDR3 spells CASSRGGIYEQYF. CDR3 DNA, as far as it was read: TGTGCCAGCAGCCGCGGTGGCATCTACGAG.

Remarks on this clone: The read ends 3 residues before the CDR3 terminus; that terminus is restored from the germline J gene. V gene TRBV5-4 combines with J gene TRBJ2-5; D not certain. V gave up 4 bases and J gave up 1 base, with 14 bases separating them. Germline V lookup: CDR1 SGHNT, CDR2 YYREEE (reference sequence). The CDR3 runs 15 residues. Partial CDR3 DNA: TGTGCCAGCAGCCCGGCGCGGAGCAGCCAAGAGACC. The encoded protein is CASSPARSSQET. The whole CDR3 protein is CASSPARSSQETQYF.

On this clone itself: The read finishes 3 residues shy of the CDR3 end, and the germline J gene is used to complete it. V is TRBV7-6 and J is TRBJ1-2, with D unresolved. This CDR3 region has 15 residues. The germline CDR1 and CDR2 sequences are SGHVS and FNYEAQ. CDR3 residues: CASSLVGAGASDYTF. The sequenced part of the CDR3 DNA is TGTGCCAGCAGCTTAGTAGGAGCGGGAGCTTCCGAC.

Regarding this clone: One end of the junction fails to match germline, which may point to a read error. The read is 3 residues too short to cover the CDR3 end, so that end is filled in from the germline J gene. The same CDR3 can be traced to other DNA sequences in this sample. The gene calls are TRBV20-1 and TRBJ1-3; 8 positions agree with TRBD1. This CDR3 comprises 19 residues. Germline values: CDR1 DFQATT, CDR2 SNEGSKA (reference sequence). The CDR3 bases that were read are TGCAGTGCTAGAGCCGACGTAAGAAGGACAGGGCCTATTGGAAACACT. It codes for CSARADVRRTGPIGNT. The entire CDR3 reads CSARADVRRTGPIGNTIYF.

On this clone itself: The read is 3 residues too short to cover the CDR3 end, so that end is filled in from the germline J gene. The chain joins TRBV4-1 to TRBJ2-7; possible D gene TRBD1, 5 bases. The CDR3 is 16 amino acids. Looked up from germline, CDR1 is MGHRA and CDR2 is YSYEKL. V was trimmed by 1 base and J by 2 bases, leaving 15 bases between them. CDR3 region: CASSQGSPQEPYEQYF. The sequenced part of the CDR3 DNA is TGCGCCAGCAGCCAAGGGTCCCCACAGGAGCCCTACGAG.

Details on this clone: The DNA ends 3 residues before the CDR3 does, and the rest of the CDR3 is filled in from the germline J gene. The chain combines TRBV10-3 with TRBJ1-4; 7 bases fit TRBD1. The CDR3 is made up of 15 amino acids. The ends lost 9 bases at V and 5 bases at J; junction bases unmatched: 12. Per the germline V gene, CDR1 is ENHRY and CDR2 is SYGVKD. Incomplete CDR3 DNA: TGTGCCATTAAAGAACAGGGGCGTGCGAATGAAAAA. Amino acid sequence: CAIKEQGRANEK. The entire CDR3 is CAIKEQGRANEKLFF.

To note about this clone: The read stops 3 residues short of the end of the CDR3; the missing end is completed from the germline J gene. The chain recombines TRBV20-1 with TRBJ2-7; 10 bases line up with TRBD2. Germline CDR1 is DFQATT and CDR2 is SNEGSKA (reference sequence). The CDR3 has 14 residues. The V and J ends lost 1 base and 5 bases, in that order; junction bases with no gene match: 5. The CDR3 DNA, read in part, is TGCAGTGCTAGAGTGACTAGCGGGTTGAACGAG. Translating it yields CSARVTSGLNE. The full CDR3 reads CSARVTSGLNEQYF.

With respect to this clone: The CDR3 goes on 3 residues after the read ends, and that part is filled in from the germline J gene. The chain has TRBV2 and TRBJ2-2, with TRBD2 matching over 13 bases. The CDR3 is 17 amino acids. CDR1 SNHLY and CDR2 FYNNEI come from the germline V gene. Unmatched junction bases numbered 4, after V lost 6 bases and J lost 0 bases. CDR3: CASRRGLAGANTGELFF. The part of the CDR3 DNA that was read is TGTGCCAGCAGGCGTGGACTAGCGGGAGCGAACACCGGGGAG.

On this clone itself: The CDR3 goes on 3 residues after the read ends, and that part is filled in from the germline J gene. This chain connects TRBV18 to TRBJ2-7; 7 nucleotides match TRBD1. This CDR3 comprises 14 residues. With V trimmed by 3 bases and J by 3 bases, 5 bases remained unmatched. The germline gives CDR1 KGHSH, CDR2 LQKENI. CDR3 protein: CASSPTGFDYEQYF. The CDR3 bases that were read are TGTGCCAGCTCACCGACAGGGTTTGACTACGAG.

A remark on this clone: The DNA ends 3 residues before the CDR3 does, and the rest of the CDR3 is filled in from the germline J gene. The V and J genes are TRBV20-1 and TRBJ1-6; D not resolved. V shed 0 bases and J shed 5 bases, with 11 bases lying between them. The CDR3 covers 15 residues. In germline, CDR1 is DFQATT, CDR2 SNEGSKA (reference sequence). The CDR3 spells CSAREWRQNNSPLHF. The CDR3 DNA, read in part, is TGCAGTGCTAGAGAGTGGCGGCAGAATAATTCACCC.

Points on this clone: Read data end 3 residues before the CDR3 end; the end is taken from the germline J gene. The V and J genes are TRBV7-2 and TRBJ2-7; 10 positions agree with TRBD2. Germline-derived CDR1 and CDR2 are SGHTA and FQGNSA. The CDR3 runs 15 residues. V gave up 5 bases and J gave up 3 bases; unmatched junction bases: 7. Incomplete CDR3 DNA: TGTGCCAGCAGCCCCTCTAGCGGGGGATTCTACGAG. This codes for CASSPSSGGFYE. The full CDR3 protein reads CASSPSSGGFYEQYF.

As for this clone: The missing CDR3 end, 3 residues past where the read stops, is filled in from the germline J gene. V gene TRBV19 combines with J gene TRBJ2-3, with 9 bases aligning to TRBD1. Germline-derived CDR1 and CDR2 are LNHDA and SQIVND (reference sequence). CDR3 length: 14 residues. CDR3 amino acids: CASSRQGGNQPQYF. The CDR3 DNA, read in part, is TGTGCCAGTTCAAGACAGGGGGGGAATCAGCCG.

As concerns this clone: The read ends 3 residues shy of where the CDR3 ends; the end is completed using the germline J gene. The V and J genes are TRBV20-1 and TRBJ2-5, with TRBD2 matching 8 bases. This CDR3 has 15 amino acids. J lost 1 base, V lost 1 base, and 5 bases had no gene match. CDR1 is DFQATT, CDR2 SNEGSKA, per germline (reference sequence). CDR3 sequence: CSARVGSGGQETQYF. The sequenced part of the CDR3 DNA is TGCAGTGCTAGAGTTGGCAGCGGGGGCCAAGAGACC.

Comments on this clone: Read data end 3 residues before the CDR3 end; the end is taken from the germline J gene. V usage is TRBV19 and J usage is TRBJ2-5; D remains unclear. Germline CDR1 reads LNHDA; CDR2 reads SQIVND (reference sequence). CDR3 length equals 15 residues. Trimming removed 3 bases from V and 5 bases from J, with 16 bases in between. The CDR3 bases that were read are TGTGCCAGTAGTATCTATGTGAGCGACGGGGAGACC. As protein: CASSIYVSDGET. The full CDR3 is CASSIYVSDGETQYF.

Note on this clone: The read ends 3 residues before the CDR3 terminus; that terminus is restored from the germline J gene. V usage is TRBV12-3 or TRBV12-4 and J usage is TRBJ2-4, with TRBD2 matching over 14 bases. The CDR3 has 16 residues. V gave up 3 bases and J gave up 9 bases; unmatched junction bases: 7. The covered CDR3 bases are TGTGCCAGCAGTTTGACTAGCGGGAGGGTTTCAGCCATT. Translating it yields CASSLTSGRVSAI. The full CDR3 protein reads CASSLTSGRVSAIQYF.

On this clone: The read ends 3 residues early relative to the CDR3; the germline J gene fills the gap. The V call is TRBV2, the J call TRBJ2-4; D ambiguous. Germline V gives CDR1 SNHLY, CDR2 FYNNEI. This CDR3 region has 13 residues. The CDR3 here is CASSFTANYGQYF. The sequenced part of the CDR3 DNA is TGTGCCAGCAGTTTTACGGCCAACTATGGT.

CDR3 DNA, as far as it was read: TGTGCCAGCAGTTACGGGGCGTCGGTCTCCTACGAG. Protein sequence: CASSYGASVSYE. From start to end, the CDR3 is CASSYGASVSYEQYF. J is TRBJ2-7 and V is TRBV6-2 or TRBV6-3; a possible D gene is TRBD1 (5 bases). The observed sequence ends 3 residues before the CDR3 terminus, with the missing tail filled in from the germline J gene. The V and J ends lost 2 bases and 0 bases respectively, with 11 bases between them. Germline values: CDR1 MNHEY, CDR2 SVGEGT. The CDR3 contains 15 residues.

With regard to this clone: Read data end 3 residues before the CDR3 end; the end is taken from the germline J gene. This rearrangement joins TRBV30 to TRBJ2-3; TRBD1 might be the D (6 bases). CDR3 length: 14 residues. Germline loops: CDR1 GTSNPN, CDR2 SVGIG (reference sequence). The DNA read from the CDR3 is TGTGCCTGGGGAACAGGGTATAGCAATCAGCCG. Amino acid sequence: CAWGTGYSNQP. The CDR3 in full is CAWGTGYSNQPQYF.

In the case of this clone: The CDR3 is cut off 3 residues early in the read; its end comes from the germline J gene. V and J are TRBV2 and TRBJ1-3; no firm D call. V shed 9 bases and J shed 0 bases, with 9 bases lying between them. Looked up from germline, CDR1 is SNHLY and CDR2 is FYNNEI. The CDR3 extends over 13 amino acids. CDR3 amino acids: CASTDNSGNTIYF. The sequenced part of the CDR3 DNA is TGTGCCAGTACTGACAACTCTGGAAACACC.

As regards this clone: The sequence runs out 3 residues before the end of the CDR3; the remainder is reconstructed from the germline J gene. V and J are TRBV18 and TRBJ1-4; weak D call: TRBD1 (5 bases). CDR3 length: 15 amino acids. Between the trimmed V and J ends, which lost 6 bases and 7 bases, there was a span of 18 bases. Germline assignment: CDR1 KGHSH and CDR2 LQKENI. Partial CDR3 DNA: TGTGCCAGCTCCTACGGGTCAGGGAATGTTGAAAAA. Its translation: CASSYGSGNVEK. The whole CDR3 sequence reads CASSYGSGNVEKLFF.